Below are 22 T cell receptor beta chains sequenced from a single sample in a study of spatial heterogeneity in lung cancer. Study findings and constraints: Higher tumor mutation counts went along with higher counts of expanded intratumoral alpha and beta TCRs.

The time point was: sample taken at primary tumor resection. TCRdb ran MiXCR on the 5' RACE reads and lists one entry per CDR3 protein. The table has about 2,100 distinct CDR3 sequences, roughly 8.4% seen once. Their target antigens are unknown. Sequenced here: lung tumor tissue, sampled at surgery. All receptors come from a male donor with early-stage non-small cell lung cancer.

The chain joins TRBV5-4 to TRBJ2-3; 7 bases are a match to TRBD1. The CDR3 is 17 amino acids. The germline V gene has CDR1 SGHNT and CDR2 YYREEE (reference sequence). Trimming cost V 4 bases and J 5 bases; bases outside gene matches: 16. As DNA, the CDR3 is TGTGCCAGCAGCGGGAAAGGGGGCAGGGGGTTCGAAGATACGCAGTATTTT. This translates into CASSGKGGRGFEDTQYF.

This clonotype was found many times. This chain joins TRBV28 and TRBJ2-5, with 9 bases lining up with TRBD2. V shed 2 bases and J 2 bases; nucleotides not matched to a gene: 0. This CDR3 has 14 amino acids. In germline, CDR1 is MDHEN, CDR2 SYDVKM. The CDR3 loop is CASSLAGGQETQYF. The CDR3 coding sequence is TGTGCCAGCAGTTTAGCGGGGGGGCAAGAGACCCAGTACTTC.

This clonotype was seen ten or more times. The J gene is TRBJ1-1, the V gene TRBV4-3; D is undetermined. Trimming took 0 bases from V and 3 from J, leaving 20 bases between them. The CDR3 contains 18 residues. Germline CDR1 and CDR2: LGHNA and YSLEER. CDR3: CASSQDIAGTIGDTEAFF. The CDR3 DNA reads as TGCGCCAGCAGCCAAGACATAGCCGGAACAATCGGAGACACTGAAGCTTTCTTT.

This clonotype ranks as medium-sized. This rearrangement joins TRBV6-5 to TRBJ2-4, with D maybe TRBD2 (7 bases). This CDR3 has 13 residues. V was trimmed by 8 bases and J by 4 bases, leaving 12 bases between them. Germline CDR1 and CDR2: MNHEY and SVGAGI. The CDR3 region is CASQRGGKNIQYF. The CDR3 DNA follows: TGTGCCAGCCAGAGGGGGGGGAAAAACATTCAGTACTTC.

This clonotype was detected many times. The DNA for the CDR3 is TGCGCCAGCAGCCCGTTATTATTGGGCACCGGGGAGCTGTTTTTT. Its protein product is CASSPLLLGTGELFF. The chain is built from TRBV4-1 and TRBJ2-2, with D unresolved. The germline CDR1 and CDR2 sequences are MGHRA and YSYEKL. With 4 bases removed from V and 4 bases from J, the gap between germline ends came to 13 bases. This CDR3 contains 15 residues.

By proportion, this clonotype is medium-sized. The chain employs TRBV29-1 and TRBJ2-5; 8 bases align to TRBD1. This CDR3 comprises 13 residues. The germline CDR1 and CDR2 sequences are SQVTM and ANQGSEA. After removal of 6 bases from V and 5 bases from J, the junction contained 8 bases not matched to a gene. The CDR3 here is CSVGRDRGETQYF. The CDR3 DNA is TGCAGCGTGGGACGCGACAGGGGTGAGACCCAGTACTTC. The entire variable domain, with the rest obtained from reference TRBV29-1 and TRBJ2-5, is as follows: SAVISQKPSRDICQRGTSLTIQCQVDSQVTMMFWYRQQPGQSLTLIATANQGSEATYESGFVIDKFPISRPNLTFSTLTVSNMSPEDSSIYLCSVGRDRGETQYFGPGTRLLVL.

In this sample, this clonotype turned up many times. In nucleotides, the CDR3 is TGCAGTGCTAGTCCCCGGGACAGGGACTGGAATGAGCAGTTCTTC. Its protein product is CSASPRDRDWNEQFF. The chain combines TRBV20-1 with TRBJ2-1; 9 bases are a match to TRBD1. Germline trimming cut 3 bases from V and 7 bases from J; bases unmatched to any gene: 10. The CDR3 is 15 amino acids. Germline CDR1 and CDR2: DFQATT and SNEGSKA (reference sequence).

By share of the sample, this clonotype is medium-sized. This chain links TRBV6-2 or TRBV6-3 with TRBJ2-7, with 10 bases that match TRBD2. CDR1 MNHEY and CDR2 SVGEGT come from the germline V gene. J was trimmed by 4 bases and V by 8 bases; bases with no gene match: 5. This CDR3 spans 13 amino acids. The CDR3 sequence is CASRLAGDYEQYF. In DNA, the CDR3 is TGTGCCAGCCGCCTAGCGGGGGATTACGAGCAGTACTTC.

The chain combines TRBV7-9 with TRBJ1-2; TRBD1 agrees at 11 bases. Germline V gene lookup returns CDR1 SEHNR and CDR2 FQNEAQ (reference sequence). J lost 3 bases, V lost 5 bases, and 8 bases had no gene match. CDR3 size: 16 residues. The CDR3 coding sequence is TGTGCCAGCAGCCCGGCTGGGGACAGGGGGGACTATGGCTACACCTTC. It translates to CASSPAGDRGDYGYTF.

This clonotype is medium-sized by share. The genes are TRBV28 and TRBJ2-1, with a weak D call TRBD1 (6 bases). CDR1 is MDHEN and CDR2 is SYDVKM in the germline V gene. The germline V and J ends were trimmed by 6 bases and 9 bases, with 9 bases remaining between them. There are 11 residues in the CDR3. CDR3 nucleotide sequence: TGTGCCAGCAGAATGGGGGCTGAGCAGTTCTTC. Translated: CASRMGAEQFF.

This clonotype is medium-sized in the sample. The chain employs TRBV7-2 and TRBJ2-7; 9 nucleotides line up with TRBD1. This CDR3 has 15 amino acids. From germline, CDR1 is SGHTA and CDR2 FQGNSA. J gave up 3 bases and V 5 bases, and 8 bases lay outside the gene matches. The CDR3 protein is CASSISTGQGYEQYF. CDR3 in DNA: TGTGCCAGCAGCATCTCAACGGGACAGGGCTACGAGCAGTACTTC.

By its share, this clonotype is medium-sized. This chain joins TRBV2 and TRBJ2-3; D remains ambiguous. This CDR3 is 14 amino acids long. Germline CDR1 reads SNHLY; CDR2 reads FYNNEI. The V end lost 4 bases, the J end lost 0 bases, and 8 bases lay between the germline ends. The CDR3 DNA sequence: TGTGCCAGCAGTGTTCGACTTAGCACAGATACGCAGTATTTT. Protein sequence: CASSVRLSTDTQYF.

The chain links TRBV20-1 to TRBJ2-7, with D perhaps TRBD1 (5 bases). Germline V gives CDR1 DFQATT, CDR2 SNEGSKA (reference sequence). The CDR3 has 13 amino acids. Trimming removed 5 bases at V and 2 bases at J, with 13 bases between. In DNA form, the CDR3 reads TGCAGTGCTGAGACAGTCGCTGCCTACGAGCAGTACTTC. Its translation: CSAETVAAYEQYF.

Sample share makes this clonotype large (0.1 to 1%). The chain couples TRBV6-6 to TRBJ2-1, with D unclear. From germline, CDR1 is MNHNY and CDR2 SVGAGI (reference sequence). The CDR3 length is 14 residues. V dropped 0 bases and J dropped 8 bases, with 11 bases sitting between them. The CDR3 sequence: CASSYSPDPDEQFF. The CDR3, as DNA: TGTGCCAGCAGTTACTCCCCCGACCCCGATGAGCAGTTCTTC.

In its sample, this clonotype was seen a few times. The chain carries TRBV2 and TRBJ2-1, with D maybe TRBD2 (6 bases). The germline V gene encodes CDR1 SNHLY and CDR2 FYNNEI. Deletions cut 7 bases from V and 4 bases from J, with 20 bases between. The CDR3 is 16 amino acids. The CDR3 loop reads CASMAGLTREYNEQFF. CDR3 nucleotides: TGTGCCAGCATGGCGGGGCTTACCCGAGAGTACAATGAGCAGTTCTTC.

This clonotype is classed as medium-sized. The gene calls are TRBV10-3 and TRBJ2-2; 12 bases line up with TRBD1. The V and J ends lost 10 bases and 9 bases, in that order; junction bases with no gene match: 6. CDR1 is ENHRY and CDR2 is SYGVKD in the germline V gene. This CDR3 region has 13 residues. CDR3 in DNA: TGTGCCACATGGGGACAGGGGGCGAGGGAGCTGTTTTTT. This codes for CATWGQGARELFF.

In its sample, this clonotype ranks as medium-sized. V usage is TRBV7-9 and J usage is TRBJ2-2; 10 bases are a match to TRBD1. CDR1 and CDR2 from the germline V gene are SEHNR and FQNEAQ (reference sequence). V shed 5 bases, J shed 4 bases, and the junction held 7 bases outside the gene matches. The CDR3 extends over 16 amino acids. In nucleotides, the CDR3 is TGTGCCAGCAGCGCGGGACAGGGGTTTTTCACCGGGGAGCTGTTTTTT. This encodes CASSAGQGFFTGELFF.

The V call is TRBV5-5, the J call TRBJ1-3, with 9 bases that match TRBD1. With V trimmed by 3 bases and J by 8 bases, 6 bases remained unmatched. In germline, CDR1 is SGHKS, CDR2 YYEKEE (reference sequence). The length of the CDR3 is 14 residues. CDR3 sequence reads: CASSWWTGADTIYF. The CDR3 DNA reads TGTGCCAGCAGCTGGTGGACAGGGGCAGACACCATATATTTT.

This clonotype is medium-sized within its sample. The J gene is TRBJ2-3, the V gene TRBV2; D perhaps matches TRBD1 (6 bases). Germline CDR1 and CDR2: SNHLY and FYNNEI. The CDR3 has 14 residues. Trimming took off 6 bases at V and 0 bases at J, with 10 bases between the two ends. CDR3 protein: CASSTGLSTDTQYF. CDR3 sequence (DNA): TGTGCCAGCAGCACAGGGCTTAGCACAGATACGCAGTATTTT.

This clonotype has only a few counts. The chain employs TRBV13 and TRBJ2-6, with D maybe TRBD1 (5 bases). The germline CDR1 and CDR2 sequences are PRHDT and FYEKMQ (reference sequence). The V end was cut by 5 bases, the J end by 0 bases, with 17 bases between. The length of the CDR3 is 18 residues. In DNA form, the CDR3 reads TGTGCCAGCAGCCCCCCAGACAGTGTCTTCTCTGGGGCCAACGTCCTGACTTTC. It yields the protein CASSPPDSVFSGANVLTF.

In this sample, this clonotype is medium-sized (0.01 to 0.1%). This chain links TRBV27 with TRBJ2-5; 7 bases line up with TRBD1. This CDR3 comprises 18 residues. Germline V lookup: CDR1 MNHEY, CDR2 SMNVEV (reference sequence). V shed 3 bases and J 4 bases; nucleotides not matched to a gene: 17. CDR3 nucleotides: TGTGCCAGCAGTTTTAACCCCCCAAGACAGGGCTTCAGAGAGACCCAGTACTTC. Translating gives CASSFNPPRQGFRETQYF.

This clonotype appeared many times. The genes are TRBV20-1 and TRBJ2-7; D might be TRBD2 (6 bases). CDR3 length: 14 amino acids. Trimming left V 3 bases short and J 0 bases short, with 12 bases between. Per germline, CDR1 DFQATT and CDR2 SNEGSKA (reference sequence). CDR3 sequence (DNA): TGCAGTGCTAGTAGGTGGGAGGACTCCTACGAGCAGTACTTC. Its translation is CSASRWEDSYEQYF.